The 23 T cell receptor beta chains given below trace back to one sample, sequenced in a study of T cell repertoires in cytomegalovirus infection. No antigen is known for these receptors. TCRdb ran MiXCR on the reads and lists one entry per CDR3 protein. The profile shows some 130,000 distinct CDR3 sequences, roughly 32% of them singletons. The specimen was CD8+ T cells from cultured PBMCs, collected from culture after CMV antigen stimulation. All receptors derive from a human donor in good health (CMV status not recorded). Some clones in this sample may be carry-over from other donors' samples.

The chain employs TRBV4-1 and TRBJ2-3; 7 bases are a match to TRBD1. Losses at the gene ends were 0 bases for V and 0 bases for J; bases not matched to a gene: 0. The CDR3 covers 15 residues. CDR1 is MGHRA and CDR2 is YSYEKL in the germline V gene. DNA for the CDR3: TGCGCCAGCAGCCAAGAGGACAGGAGCACAGATACGCAGTATTTT. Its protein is CASSQEDRSTDTQYF.

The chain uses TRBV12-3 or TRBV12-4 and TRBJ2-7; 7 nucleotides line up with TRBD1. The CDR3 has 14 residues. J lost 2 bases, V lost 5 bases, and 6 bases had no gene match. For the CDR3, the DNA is TGTGCCAGCAGTGGACAGGCAAGGGCCTACGAGCAGTACTTC. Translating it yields CASSGQARAYEQYF.

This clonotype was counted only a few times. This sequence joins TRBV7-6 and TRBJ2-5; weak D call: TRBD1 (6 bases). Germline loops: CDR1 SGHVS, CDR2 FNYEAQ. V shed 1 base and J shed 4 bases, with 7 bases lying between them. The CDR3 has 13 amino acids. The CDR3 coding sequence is TGTGCCAGCAGCTTAGGGGACACAGAGACCCAGTACTTC. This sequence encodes CASSLGDTETQYF.

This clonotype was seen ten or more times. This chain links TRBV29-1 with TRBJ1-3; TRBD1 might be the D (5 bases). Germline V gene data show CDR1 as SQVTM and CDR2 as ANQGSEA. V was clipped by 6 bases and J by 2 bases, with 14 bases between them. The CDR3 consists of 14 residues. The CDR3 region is CSVGTSTPGNTIYF. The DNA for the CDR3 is TGCAGCGTGGGGACGTCCACCCCTGGAAACACCATATATTTT.

CDR3 bases: TGTGCCAGCAGCCCCACCGGGCGGCACACTGAAGCTTTCTTT. Translated, it gives CASSPTGRHTEAFF. The V call is TRBV5-6, the J call TRBJ1-1; D call uncertain. This CDR3 is built from 14 residues. Germline V gene data show CDR1 as SGHDT and CDR2 as YYEEEE. V was shortened by 4 bases and J by 3 bases, with 13 bases between the two germline ends.

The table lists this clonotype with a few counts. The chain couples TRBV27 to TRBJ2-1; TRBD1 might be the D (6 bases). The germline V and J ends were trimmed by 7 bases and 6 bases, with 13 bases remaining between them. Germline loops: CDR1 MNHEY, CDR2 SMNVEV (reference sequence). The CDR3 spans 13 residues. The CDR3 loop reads CASTQGSGNEQFF. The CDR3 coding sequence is TGTGCCAGCACCCAGGGGTCGGGCAATGAGCAGTTCTTC.

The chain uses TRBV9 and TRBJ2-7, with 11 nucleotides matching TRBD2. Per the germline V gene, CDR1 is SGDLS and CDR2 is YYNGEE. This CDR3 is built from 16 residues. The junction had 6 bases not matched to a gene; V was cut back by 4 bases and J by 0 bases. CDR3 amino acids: CASSLSGGVPSYEQYF. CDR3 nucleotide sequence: TGTGCCAGCAGCCTTAGCGGGGGGGTCCCCTCCTACGAGCAGTACTTC.

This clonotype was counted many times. The CDR3 sequence: CASSEGPATGIVFQETQYF. CDR3 nucleotides: TGTGCCAGCAGTGAAGGCCCGGCGACAGGCATCGTTTTCCAAGAGACCCAGTACTTC. The V and J genes are TRBV2 and TRBJ2-5; a possible D gene is TRBD1 (6 bases). The CDR3 length is 19 residues. Trimming removed 1 base from V and 1 base from J, with 22 bases in between. Germline CDR1 SNHLY, CDR2 FYNNEI.

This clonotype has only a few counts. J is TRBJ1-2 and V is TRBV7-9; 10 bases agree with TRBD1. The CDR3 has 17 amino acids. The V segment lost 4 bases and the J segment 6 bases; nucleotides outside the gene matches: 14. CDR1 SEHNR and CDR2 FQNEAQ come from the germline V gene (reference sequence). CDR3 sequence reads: CASSSFGQGVFGDGYTF. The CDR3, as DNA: TGTGCCAGCAGCTCCTTCGGACAGGGGGTTTTTGGCGATGGCTACACCTTC. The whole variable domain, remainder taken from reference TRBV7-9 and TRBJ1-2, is DTGVSQNPRHKITKRGQNVTFRCDPISEHNRLYWYRQTLGQGPEFLTYFQNEAQLEKSRLLSDRFSAERPKGSFSTLEIQRTEQGDSAMYLCASSSFGQGVFGDGYTFGSGTRLTVV.

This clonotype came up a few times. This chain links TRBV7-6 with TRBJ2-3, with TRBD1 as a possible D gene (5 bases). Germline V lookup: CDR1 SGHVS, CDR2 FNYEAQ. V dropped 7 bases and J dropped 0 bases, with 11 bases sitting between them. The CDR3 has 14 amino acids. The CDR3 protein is CASKDKISTDTQYF. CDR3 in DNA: TGTGCCAGCAAGGACAAAATCAGCACAGATACGCAGTATTTT.

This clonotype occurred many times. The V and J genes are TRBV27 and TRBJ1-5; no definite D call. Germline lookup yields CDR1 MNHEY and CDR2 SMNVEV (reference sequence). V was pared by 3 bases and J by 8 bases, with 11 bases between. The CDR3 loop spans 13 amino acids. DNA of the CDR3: TGTGCCAGCAGTTTGGCCAAGGGAGAGCCCCAGCATTTT. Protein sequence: CASSLAKGEPQHF.

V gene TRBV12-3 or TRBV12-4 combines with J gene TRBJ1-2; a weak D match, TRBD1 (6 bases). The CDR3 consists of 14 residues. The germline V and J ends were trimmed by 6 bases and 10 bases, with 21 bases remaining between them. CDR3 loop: CASSPSGAEKDYTF. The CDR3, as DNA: TGTGCCAGCAGCCCCTCGGGGGCTGAGAAGGACTACACCTTC.

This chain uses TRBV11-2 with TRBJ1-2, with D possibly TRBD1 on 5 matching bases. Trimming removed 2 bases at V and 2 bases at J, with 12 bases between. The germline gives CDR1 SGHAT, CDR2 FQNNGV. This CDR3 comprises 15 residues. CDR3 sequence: CASSLIPGPNYGYTF. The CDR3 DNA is TGTGCCAGCAGCTTAATACCAGGGCCAAACTATGGCTACACCTTC. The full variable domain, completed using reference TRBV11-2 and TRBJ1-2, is EAGVAQSPRYKIIEKRQSVAFWCNPISGHATLYWYQQILGQGPKLLIQFQNNGVVDDSQLPKDRFSAERLKGVDSTLKIQPAKLEDSAVYLCASSLIPGPNYGYTFGSGTRLTVV.

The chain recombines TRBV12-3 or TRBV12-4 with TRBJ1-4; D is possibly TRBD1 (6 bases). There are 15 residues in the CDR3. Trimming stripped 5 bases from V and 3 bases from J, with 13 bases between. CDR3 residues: CASSVQGSANEKLFF. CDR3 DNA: TGTGCCAGCAGTGTTCAGGGGTCGGCTAATGAAAAACTGTTTTTT.

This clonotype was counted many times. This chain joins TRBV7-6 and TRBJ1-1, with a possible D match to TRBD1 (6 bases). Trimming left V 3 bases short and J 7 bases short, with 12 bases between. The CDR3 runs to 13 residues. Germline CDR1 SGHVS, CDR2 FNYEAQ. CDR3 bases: TGTGCCAGCAGCTTCCAAGGGGGTGGTGAAGCTTTCTTT. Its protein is CASSFQGGGEAFF.

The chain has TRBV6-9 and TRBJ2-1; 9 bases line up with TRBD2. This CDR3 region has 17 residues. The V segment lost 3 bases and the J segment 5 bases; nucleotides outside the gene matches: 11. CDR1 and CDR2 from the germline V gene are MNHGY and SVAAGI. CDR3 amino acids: CASSYTSGAGGHNEQFF. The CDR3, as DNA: TGTGCCAGCAGTTACACCTCCGGGGCGGGGGGGCACAATGAGCAGTTCTTC.

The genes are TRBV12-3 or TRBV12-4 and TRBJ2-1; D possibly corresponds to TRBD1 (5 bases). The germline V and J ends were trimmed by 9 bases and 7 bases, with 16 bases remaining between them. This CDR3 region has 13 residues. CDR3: CASSRLRVNEQFF. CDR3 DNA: TGTGCCAGTTCCAGGCTCAGGGTGAATGAGCAGTTCTTC.

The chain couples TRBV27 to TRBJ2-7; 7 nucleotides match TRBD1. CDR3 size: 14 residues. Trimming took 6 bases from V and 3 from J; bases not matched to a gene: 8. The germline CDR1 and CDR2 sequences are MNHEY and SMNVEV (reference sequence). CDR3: CASSLVPGGYEQYF. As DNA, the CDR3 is TGTGCCAGCAGCCTCGTGCCAGGGGGCTACGAGCAGTACTTC.

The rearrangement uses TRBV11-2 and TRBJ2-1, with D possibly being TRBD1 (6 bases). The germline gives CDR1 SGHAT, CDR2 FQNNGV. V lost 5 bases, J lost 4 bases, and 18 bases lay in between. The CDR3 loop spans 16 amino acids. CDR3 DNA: TGTGCCAGCAGCCCAGGCTCCAGGGGCTGGTACAATGAGCAGTTCTTC. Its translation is CASSPGSRGWYNEQFF.

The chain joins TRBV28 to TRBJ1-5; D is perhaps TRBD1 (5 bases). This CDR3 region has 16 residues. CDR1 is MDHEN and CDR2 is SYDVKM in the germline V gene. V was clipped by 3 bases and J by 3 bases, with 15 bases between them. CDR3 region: CASSFLGGAFNQPQHF. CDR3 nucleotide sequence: TGTGCCAGCAGTTTCCTAGGAGGGGCCTTCAATCAGCCCCAGCATTTT.

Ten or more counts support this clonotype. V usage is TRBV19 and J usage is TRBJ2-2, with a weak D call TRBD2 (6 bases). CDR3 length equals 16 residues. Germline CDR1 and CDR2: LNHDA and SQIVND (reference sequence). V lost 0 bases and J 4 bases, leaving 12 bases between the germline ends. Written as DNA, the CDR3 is TGTGCCAGTAGTATAGACTTGGGGGGAACCACCGGGGAGCTGTTTTTT. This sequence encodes CASSIDLGGTTGELFF.

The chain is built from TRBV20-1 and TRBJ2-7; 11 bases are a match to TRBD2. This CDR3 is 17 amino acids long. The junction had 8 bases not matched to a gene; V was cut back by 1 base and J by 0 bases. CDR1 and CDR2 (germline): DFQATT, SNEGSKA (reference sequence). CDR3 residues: CSARAQGTSGFSYEQYF. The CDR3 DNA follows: TGCAGTGCTAGAGCCCAGGGGACTAGCGGATTCTCCTACGAGCAGTACTTC.

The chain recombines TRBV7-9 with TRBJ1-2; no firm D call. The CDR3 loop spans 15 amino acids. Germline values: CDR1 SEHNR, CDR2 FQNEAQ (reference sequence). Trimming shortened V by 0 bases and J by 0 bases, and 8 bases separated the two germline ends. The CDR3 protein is CASSLAADANYGYTF. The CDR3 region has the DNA TGTGCCAGCAGCTTAGCGGCGGACGCTAACTATGGCTACACCTTC. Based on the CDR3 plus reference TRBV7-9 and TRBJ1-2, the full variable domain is DTGVSQNPRHKITKRGQNVTFRCDPISEHNRLYWYRQTLGQGPEFLTYFQNEAQLEKSRLLSDRFSAERPKGSFSTLEIQRTEQGDSAMYLCASSLAADANYGYTFGSGTRLTVV.